These T cell receptor beta chains were read from a single sample in a study of human T cells and chemical hapten exposure. TCRdb re-analysed the RACE reads in MiXCR, keeping a single row per CDR3 protein. The sample includes 35,000 to 40,000 distinct CDR3 sequences, roughly a tenth of them seen just once. The sequences come from whole blood, collected in connection with sensitization to the hapten diphenylcyclopropenone (DPC). The receptors derive from a man aged 25-45 years with alopecia areata. Some clones in this sample may be carry-over from other donors' samples. CDR3s include the opening cysteine and the closing phenylalanine or tryptophan. The order of the fields is V gene, clone size, J gene, CDR3 length, D gene, CDR3 protein, CDR3 DNA. The D gene is left open where the match is weak. Size values are once, few and many counts, or a class for expanded clones, and some rows have none.

>TRBV10-2|many|TRBJ2-7|12|TRBD1
CASNDRDYEQYF
TGCGCCAGCAACGACAGGGACTACGAGCAGTACTTC
>TRBV28|many|TRBJ1-2|13|.
CASSPGQPYGYTF
TGTGCCAGCAGTCCTGGACAGCCTTATGGCTACACCTTC
>TRBV10-1|few|TRBJ1-5|13|TRBD1
CASSGTANQPQHF
TGCGCCAGCAGCGGGACAGCGAATCAGCCCCAGCATTTT
>TRBV20-1|many|TRBJ2-1|14|.
CSALQGGWGNEQFF
TGCAGTGCCCTTCAGGGAGGTTGGGGCAATGAGCAGTTCTTC
>TRBV7-8|.|TRBJ2-5|15|TRBD2
CASTMGGGFQETQYF
TGTGCCAGCACTATGGGCGGGGGGTTTCAAGAGACCCAGTACTTC
>TRBV6-1|.|TRBJ2-2|14|.
CASSSGSNTGELFF
TGTGCCAGCAGTTCGGGGTCGAACACCGGGGAGCTGTTTTTT
>TRBV19|.|TRBJ2-5|16|TRBD2
CASNAASGTSRETQYF
TGTGCCAGTAATGCGGCTAGCGGGACGAGCCGAGAGACCCAGTACTTC
>TRBV12-3/TRBV12-4|many|TRBJ2-1|14|.
CASSINGRPNEQFF
TGTGCCAGCAGTATAAACGGGAGACCCAATGAGCAGTTCTTC
>TRBV11-2|many|TRBJ2-2|18|TRBD2
CASSTRTSGGALTGELFF
TGTGCCAGCAGCACCCGGACTAGCGGGGGAGCACTGACCGGGGAGCTGTTTTTT
>TRBV28|few|TRBJ2-3|13|TRBD2
CASTIAGGDTQYF
TGTGCCAGCACGATAGCGGGAGGTGATACGCAGTATTTT
>TRBV10-2|many|TRBJ2-7|12|.
CASREGGGEQYF
TGCGCCAGCCGAGAGGGGGGTGGCGAGCAGTACTTC
>TRBV11-2|many|TRBJ1-5|14|.
CASSRGLVGQPQHF
TGTGCCAGCAGCCGGGGCCTGGTAGGTCAGCCCCAGCATTTT
>TRBV9|.|TRBJ1-1|13|.
CASSVGIDTEAFF
TGTGCCAGCAGCGTGGGGATCGACACTGAAGCTTTCTTT
>TRBV6-2/TRBV6-3|.|TRBJ2-1|12|.
CASSYPPREQFF
TGTGCCAGCAGTTACCCCCCCCGGGAGCAGTTCTTC
>TRBV3-1|many|TRBJ2-7|12|.
CASSSAPYEQYF
TGTGCCAGCAGCTCGGCTCCCTACGAGCAGTACTTC
>TRBV6-2/TRBV6-3|few|TRBJ2-4|15|TRBD1
CASGGTGEAKNIQYF
TGTGCCAGCGGGGGGACAGGGGAGGCCAAAAACATTCAGTACTTC
>TRBV2|many|TRBJ1-4|13|TRBD1
CASSPDRAEKLFF
TGTGCCAGCAGCCCGGACAGGGCTGAAAAACTGTTTTTT
>TRBV5-1|many|TRBJ2-3|14|TRBD2
CASSARGGPDTQYF
TGCGCCAGCAGCGCCCGGGGGGGCCCCGATACGCAGTATTTT
>TRBV9|.|TRBJ2-7|17|TRBD1
CASSGRSGTGLLHEQYF
TGTGCCAGCAGCGGAAGATCCGGGACAGGACTTCTTCACGAGCAGTACTTC
>TRBV11-2|.|TRBJ2-1|12|.
CASSIRENEQFF
TGTGCCAGCAGCATAAGGGAGAATGAGCAGTTCTTC
>TRBV30|few|TRBJ2-1|12|TRBD1
CAWSPTGGEQFF
TGTGCCTGGAGTCCAACAGGGGGCGAGCAGTTCTTC
>TRBV29-1|.|TRBJ2-1|12|.
CSVVSGIYEQFF
TGCAGCGTTGTATCGGGGATATATGAGCAGTTCTTC
>TRBV12-3/TRBV12-4|few|TRBJ2-2|16|.
CASSTPMDYYTGELFF
TGTGCCAGCAGTACTCCAATGGACTACTACACCGGGGAGCTGTTTTTT
>TRBV11-1|few|TRBJ2-1|16|TRBD2
CASSLASGNSYNEQFF
TGTGCCAGCAGCTTAGCTAGCGGGAACTCCTACAATGAGCAGTTCTTC
>TRBV27|few|TRBJ2-1|16|.
CASWAWGVRAYNEQFF
TGTGCCAGCTGGGCTTGGGGGGTAAGGGCGTACAATGAGCAGTTCTTC
>TRBV20-1|many|TRBJ1-5|15|.
CSARVSAGDNQPQHF
TGCAGTGCTAGAGTCTCGGCAGGGGACAATCAGCCCCAGCATTTT
>TRBV11-3|many|TRBJ2-1|13|.
CASSLGQYNEQFF
TGTGCCAGCAGCTTAGGACAGTACAATGAGCAGTTCTTC
>TRBV29-1|few|TRBJ1-1|12|TRBD1
CSVARGDTEAFF
TGCAGCGTGGCCAGGGGGGACACTGAAGCTTTCTTT
>TRBV13|.|TRBJ1-1|15|.
CASSPIGRMNTEAFF
TGTGCCAGCAGCCCAATCGGGCGGATGAACACTGAAGCTTTCTTT
>TRBV7-6|.|TRBJ1-1|15|.
CASSLVGSANTEAFF
TGTGCCAGCAGCTTAGTGGGATCCGCGAACACTGAAGCTTTCTTT
>TRBV3-1|few|TRBJ2-2|15|.
CASSQASGFPGELFF
TGTGCCAGCAGCCAAGCTTCCGGGTTCCCCGGGGAGCTGTTTTTT
>TRBV29-1|many|TRBJ2-1|16|.
CSVDVAARSSYNEQFF
TGCAGCGTTGATGTGGCGGCCCGGAGCTCCTACAATGAGCAGTTCTTC
>TRBV12-3/TRBV12-4|.|TRBJ2-3|17|.
CASSLLWATSPTDTQYF
TGTGCCAGCAGTTTACTTTGGGCCACCTCGCCCACAGATACGCAGTATTTT
>TRBV20-1|.|TRBJ2-3|17|.
CSASRDPGGPATDTQYF
TGCAGTGCTAGTAGGGACCCTGGGGGCCCTGCCACAGATACGCAGTATTTT
>TRBV28|many|TRBJ2-5|17|TRBD2
CASKGGPVAGSAKTQYF
TGTGCCAGCAAAGGAGGGCCGGTAGCGGGATCTGCGAAGACCCAGTACTTC
>TRBV20-1|.|TRBJ2-5|11|.
CSARFGETQYF
TGCAGTGCTAGATTCGGAGAGACCCAGTACTTC
>TRBV5-4|.|TRBJ2-5|14|.
CASSLEDREETQYF
TGTGCCAGCAGCTTGGAGGACCGGGAAGAGACCCAGTACTTC
>TRBV20-1|few|TRBJ2-7|15|TRBD2
CSASGTSGRSYEQYF
TGCAGTGCTTCCGGGACTAGCGGTCGCTCCTACGAGCAGTACTTC
>TRBV7-9|many|TRBJ2-3|16|.
CASSTPGRFFADTQYF
TGTGCCAGCAGCACACCCGGGCGGTTCTTCGCAGATACGCAGTATTTT
>TRBV7-6|many|TRBJ2-2|17|.
CASSLAGGRPGTGELFF
TGTGCCAGCAGCTTAGCCGGGGGCCGGCCGGGCACCGGGGAGCTGTTTTTT
>TRBV28|few|TRBJ2-3|14|.
CASTATGSTDTQYF
TGTGCCAGCACTGCAACAGGGAGCACAGATACGCAGTATTTT
>TRBV28|.|TRBJ1-2|15|TRBD1
CASSPTRTGDYGYIF
TGTGCCAGCAGTCCAACCCGGACAGGGGACTATGGCTACATCTTC
>TRBV11-1|few|TRBJ2-3|13|.
CASSLVYVGTQYF
TGTGCCAGCAGCTTAGTTTACGTCGGTACGCAGTATTTT
>TRBV20-1|few|TRBJ2-3|14|.
CSARGQRATDTQYF
TGCAGTGCTAGAGGGCAGAGAGCCACAGATACGCAGTATTTT
>TRBV2|.|TRBJ1-1|14|TRBD1
CASSQGAGNTEAFF
TGTGCCAGCTCTCAGGGGGCAGGAAACACTGAAGCTTTCTTT
>TRBV4-1|.|TRBJ2-7|15|.
CASSQRTASSYEQYF
TGCGCCAGCAGCCAAAGAACCGCAAGCTCCTACGAGCAGTACTTC
>TRBV11-3|many|TRBJ2-1|13|.
CASSTRSGNEQFF
TGTGCCAGCAGCACCCGGAGCGGGAATGAGCAGTTCTTC
>TRBV24-1|few|TRBJ2-1|15|.
CATSLADSSYNEQFF
TGTGCCACCAGTCTCGCGGATAGCTCCTACAATGAGCAGTTCTTC
>TRBV19|many|TRBJ2-2|16|.
CASSYNVGSYTGELFF
TGTGCCAGTAGTTACAACGTCGGGAGTTACACCGGGGAGCTGTTTTTT
>TRBV5-1|.|TRBJ2-1|16|.
CASSFVRPSSYNEQFF
TGCGCCAGCAGCTTTGTTCGTCCGAGCTCCTACAATGAGCAGTTCTTC
>TRBV7-8|few|TRBJ2-1|16|TRBD2
CASSLGLAGGYNEQFF
TGTGCCAGCAGCCTCGGACTAGCGGGGGGTTACAATGAGCAGTTCTTC
>TRBV5-1|many|TRBJ1-2|13|.
CASSQTFSYGYTF
TGCGCCAGCAGCCAGACATTCTCCTATGGCTACACCTTC
>TRBV20-1|few|TRBJ1-6|14|.
CSARDTGYNSPLHF
TGCAGTGCTAGAGACACCGGCTATAATTCACCCCTCCACTTT
>TRBV11-1|.|TRBJ2-6|14|.
CASSSFSGANVLTF
TGTGCCAGCAGCTCCTTCTCTGGGGCCAACGTCCTGACTTTC
>TRBV12-3/TRBV12-4|many|TRBJ2-2|17|TRBD1
CASSLVQGPLLSRELFF
TGTGCCAGCAGTTTAGTACAGGGGCCCCTACTTAGCCGGGAGCTGTTTTTT
>TRBV6-6|many|TRBJ1-6|18|TRBD1
CASSYPVGTGDDNSPLHF
TGTGCCAGCAGTTACCCGGTGGGGACAGGGGATGATAATTCACCCCTCCACTTT
>TRBV28|few|TRBJ1-2|15|.
CASSITLQGLGGYTF
TGTGCCAGCAGTATAACCCTTCAGGGTCTAGGTGGCTACACCTTC
>TRBV5-8|.|TRBJ1-1|14|.
CASSLAGWGTEAFF
TGTGCCAGCAGCTTGGCCGGATGGGGAACTGAAGCTTTCTTT
>TRBV28|many|TRBJ2-6|15|.
CASSFPGSGANVLTF
TGTGCCAGCAGTTTTCCAGGGTCTGGGGCCAACGTCCTGACTTTC